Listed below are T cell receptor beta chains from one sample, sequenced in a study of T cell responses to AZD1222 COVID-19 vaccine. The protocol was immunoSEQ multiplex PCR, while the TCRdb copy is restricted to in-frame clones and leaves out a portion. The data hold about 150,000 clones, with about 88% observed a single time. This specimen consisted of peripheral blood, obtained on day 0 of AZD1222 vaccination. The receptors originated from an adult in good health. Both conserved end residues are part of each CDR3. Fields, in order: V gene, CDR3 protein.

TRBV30,CAWSVRARPKINYGYTF
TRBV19,CASSITGTTDTQYF
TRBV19,CATKGGVNYGYTF
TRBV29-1,CSVASSYEQYF
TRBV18,CASSPPARVTIYF
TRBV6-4,CASSNAASSTDTQYF
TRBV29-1,CSVESDRYTEAFF
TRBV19,CASSPTWETNYGYTF
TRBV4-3,CASSQGVGTGSEKLFF
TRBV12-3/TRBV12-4,CASSLAPQPQHF
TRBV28,CASSFPLGQIYGYTF
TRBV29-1,CSVNPDFYGYTF
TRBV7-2,CASTQGVGNTEAFF
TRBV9,CASSVNSGYEQYF
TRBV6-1,CASSESVPTGGELFF
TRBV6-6,CASTGSGRGTSNTEAFF
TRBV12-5,CASGLVSYEQYF
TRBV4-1,CASSQVGQTYNEQFF
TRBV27,CASSILAGAFEQYF
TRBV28,CASRTGGNQPQHF
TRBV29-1,CSVGETRSAGTSRSGANVLTF
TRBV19,CASSPGPSKRIF
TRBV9,CASSVEGVRGNTIYF
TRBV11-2,CASRRAGFNRGTNYGYTF
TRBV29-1,CSAQTGDYGYTF
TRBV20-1,CSASVNREGRQPQHF
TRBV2,CASGESTSRRDTQYF
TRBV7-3,CASSLRRTNLFSEAFF
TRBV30,CAWNQQGINQPQHF
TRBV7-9,CASSPVGQGGGNTIYF
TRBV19,CASSIYPRTVANTEAFF
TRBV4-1,CASSQLVGGVYEQYF
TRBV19,CASSPRSSETYNEQFF
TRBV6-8,CASTQGLPPYEQYF
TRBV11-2,CASSKGGASTGELFF
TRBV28,CASSPPGAYSRANYGYTF
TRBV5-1,CASSPGTSSGELFF
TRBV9,CASSVEPTNDNEQFF
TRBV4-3,CASSHEGRWEAFF
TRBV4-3,CASSQGGAGQPQHF